The following is a TCR beta chain sequence with its context. Repertoires were generated with immunoSEQ multiplex PCR, while TCRdb's copy carries only in-frame clones and drops some. The sample carries 95,000 to 150,000 clones, 69% recorded once. The data are from a study of blood T cell repertoires in COVID-19. Study summary: Whether acute or convalescent, the COVID-19 samples came from the United States, Italy and Spain. T cells, B-cell-depleted T cells, or PBMCs supplied cDNA or gDNA.

Germline CDR1 and CDR2: SGHVS and FQNEAQ. V was clipped by 1 base and J by 6 bases; unmatched bases: 7. The CDR3 totals 15 residues. Sequencing input: peripheral blood. The receptor was derived from a woman aged 70-85 years with acute or convalescent COVID-19. The J gene is TRBJ1-2, the V gene TRBV7-8; 8 nucleotides align to TRBD1. CDR3 residues: CASSLDGQGGNGYTF. The CDR3, as DNA: TGTGCCAGCAGCTTAGACGGACAGGGAGGCAATGGCTACACCTTC.